The following is a T cell receptor beta chain sequence with its context. The antigen it binds to is not known. One base away there is no much larger clone; base qualities are not given. In the prospective study, participants were about 18 to 90 years old, resided in about two dozen geographic areas of the United States, and were enrolled through a virtual design. In the prospective study, cohorts were assigned on the basis of participant-reported clinical history obtained from a screening survey and a study questionnaire. Mobile phlebotomists in the prospective study collected whole blood, serum and a nasopharyngeal or oropharyngeal swab from every participant. Participants in the prospective study had the option to provide additional blood draws and questionnaires over a roughly two-month period. Blood samples from the prospective study were shipped frozen or at room temperature prior to DNA extraction.

This specimen comes from a study of blood T cell repertoires in COVID-19 (dated by TCRdb to 2020 to 2022). For the wider study: For ImmuneRACE Cohort 3, a participant was defined as recovered based on two consecutive negative NP/OP PCR tests, clearance by a healthcare professional, or resolution of symptoms. Samples covering the acute and convalescent phases of COVID-19 were provided by collaborators in the United States, Italy and Spain. The material from the prospective study consisted of cDNA or gDNA derived from T cells, B-cell-depleted T cells, or PBMCs. The dataset comprised deeply sampled blood TCRbeta repertoires from subjects exposed to, actively infected with, or recovered from COVID-19. The repertoires were released in a freely available public database intended as a resource for research on the immune response to SARS-CoV-2. The samples were drawn from the first 160 participants of the ongoing ImmuneRACE study and from 950 to 1,500 subjects provided by 6 global collaborators. A de-identified subject ID, COVID-19 status, age in years and sex were almost always included in the sample metadata. Where available, HLA class I and class II types were obtained from metadata supplied by the sample provider rather than from assay-based typing.

Overall study outcomes, separate from this receptor: The amount of clinical and demographic metadata varied by source and participant and was provided uncurated.

CDR1 and CDR2, looked up from the germline V gene (reference sequence), are SEHNR and FQNEAQ. The CDR3 covers 14 residues, taking in both the cysteine and the phenylalanine. Solely the CDR3 DNA is kept, with 42 bases framed from the first base. Trimmed from V: 5 bases; trimmed from J: 6 bases; junction bases lacking a gene match: 8. TCRbeta CDR3 regions were amplified from genomic DNA by means of the immunoSEQ Assay, a bias-controlled multiplex PCR. As for how the authors treated the data: Nucleated cell counts per sample were estimated from amplification of reference gene primers within the assay. Sequence reads were collapsed and filtered to measure the absolute abundance of every unique TCRbeta CDR3 rearrangement. For each sample, productive Simpson clonality was calculated by taking the square root of Simpson's diversity index across productive rearrangements. This immuneACCESS table, as held by TCRdb, lists in-frame sequences with V and J called but not all clones. Of the missing ones, under half trace to an unresolved V gene in checked studies; the others have no known cause. V and J calls and clone size follow that table, whereas D and trimming were derived from the DNA. Here the sample has some 180,000 clones; roughly 85% occur a single time. The top ten hold 15% to 20% of the sample.

The source of this sequence is a woman in her 70s in a cohort exposed to, infected with or recovered from COVID-19 (not recorded which). What was sequenced was PBMCs or T cells enriched from blood (not recorded which). Rearrangement joined TRBV7-9 to TRBJ2-5; TRBD2 matches 8 bases in the middle. The bases read TGTGCCAGCAGCCCCGGGGGGGGGCCGCAGACCCAGTACTTC. The resulting protein is CASSPGGGPQTQYF.